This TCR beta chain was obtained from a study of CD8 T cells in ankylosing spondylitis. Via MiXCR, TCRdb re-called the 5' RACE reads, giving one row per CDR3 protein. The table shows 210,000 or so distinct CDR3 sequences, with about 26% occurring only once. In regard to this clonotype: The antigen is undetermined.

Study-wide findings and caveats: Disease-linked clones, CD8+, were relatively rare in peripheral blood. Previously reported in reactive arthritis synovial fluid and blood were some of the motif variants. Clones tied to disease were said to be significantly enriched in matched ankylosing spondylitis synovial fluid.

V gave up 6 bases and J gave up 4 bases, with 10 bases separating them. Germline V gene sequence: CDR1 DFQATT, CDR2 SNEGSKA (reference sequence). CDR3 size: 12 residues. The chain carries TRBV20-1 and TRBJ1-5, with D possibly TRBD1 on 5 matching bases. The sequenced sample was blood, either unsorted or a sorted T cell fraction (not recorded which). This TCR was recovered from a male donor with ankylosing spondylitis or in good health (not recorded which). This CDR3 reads CSAGAFNQPQHF. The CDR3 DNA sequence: TGCAGTGCCGGGGCCTTTAATCAGCCCCAGCATTTT.